The following is a T cell receptor beta chain sequence with its context. No antigen is known for it. These data belong to a study of cytomegalovirus exposure and HLA in healthy donors. Researchers ran the PCR with 60 Vbeta and 13 Jbeta primers. Profiled with immunoSEQ multiplex PCR; TCRdb holds only in-frame clones, not every one. The profile shows about 190,000 clones, approximately 86% of them singletons. The study's findings and limits: Associated with cytomegalovirus, according to the listing, were 150 to 200 TCR beta chains. In vitro, three CMV-associated chains proved specific for CMV antigens.

The TCR originated in a woman aged 18-30 years in good health and CMV-seronegative. The sequencing sample was made of PBMCs.

Here the CDR3 DNA reads TGTGCCAGCTCACCTGGGGGGGGGTCCTACGAGCAGTACTTC. Its protein is CASSPGGGSYEQYF. The genes are TRBV18 and TRBJ2-7, with TRBD2 identical over 7 bases. The CDR3 runs 14 residues. The ends lost 3 bases at V and 1 base at J; junction bases unmatched: 3. Looked up from germline, CDR1 is KGHSH and CDR2 is LQKENI.